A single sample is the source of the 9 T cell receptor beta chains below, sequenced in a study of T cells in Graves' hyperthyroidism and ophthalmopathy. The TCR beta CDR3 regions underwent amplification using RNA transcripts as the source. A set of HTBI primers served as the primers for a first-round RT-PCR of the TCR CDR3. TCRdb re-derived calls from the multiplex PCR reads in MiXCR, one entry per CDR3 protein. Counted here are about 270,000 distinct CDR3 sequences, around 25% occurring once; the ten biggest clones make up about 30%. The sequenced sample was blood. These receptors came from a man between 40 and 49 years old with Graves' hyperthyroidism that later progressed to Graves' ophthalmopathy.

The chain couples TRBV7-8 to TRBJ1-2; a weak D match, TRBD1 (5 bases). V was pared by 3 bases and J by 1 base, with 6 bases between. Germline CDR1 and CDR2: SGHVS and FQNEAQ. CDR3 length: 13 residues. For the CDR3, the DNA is TGTGCCAGCAGCTTTAGGGGTAACTATGGCTACACCTTC. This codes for CASSFRGNYGYTF. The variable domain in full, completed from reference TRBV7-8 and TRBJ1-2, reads GAGVSQSPRYKVAKRGQDVALRCDPISGHVSLFWYQQALGQGPEFLTYFQNEAQLDKSGLPSDRFFAERPEGSVSTLKIQRTQQEDSAVYLCASSFRGNYGYTFGSGTRLTVV.

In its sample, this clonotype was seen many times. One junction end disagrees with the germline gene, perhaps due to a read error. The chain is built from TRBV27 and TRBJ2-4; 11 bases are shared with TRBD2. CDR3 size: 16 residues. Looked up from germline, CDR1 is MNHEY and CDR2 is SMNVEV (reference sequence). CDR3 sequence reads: CASSPLGLAEKNVQYF. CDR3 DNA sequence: TGTGCCAGCAGTCCCCTGGGACTAGCGGAAAAAAACGTTCAGTACTTC.

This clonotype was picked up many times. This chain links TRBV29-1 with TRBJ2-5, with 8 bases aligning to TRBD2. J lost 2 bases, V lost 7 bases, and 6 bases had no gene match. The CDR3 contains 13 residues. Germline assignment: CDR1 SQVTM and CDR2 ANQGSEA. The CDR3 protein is CSAHGGGQETQYF. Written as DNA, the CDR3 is TGCAGCGCCCACGGGGGGGGACAAGAGACCCAGTACTTC.

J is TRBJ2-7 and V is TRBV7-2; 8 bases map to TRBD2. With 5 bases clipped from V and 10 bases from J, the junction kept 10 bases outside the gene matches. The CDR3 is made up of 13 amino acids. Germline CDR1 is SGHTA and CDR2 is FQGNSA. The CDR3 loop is CASSPQRESSQYF. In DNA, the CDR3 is TGTGCCAGCAGCCCGCAGCGGGAGTCGAGCCAGTACTTC.

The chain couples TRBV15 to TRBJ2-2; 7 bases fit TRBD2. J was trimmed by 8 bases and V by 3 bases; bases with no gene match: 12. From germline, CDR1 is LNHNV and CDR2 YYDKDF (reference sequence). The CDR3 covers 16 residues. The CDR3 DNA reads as TGTGCCACCAGCAGCCCGGGGGGACCCACGGCAGGGGAGCTGTTTTTT. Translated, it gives CATSSPGGPTAGELFF.

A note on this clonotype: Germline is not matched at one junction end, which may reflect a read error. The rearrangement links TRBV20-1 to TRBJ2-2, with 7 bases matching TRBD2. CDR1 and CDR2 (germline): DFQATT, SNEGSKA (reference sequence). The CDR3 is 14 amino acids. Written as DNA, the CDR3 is TGTGCCTGGAAGGCAGCGGGGAGCACCGGGGAGCTGTTTTTT. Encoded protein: CAWKAAGSTGELFF.

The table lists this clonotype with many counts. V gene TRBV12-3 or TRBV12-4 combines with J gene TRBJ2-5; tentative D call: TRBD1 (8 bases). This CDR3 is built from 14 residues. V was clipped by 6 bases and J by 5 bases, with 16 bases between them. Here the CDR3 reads CASSGQGGGETQYF. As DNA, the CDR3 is TGTGCCAGCAGCGGACAGGGAGGGGGGGAGACCCAGTACTTC.

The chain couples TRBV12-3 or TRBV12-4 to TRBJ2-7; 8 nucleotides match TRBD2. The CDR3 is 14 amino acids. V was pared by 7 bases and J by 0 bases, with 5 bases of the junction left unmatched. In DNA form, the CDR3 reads TGTGCCAGCATGCGACTAGCGCACTCCTACGAGCAGTACTTC. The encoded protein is CASMRLAHSYEQYF.

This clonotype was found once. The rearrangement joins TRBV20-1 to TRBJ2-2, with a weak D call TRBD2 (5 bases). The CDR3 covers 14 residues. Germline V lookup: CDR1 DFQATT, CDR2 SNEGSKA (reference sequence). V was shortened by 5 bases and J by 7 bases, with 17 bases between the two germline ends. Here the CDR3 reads CSAGGSSRGGELFF. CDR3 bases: TGCAGTGCTGGCGGTTCTAGTCGGGGCGGGGAGCTGTTTTTT.